This passage covers 2 T cell receptor beta chains from one sample sequenced in a study of cytomegalovirus exposure and HLA in healthy donors. With 60 Vbeta and 13 Jbeta primers, the PCR was carried out. Generated by immunoSEQ multiplex PCR, the TCRdb table keeps only in-frame clones and is missing some. The table records hundreds of thousands of clones, around 80% of them present only once. Sample: PBMCs. These receptors were taken from a young man in good health and CMV-seronegative.

V gene TRBV5-1 combines with J gene TRBJ2-1; D possibly corresponds to TRBD2 (5 bases). The CDR3 is 14 residues long. Trimming stripped 2 bases from V and 1 base from J, with 7 bases between. The V gene's germline CDR1 is SGHRS and CDR2 YFSETQ. CDR3 region: CASSFERSYNEQFF. CDR3 nucleotides: TGCGCCAGCAGCTTCGAGCGGTCCTACAATGAGCAGTTCTTC.

The V gene is TRBV25-1, the J gene TRBJ1-6; a possible D gene is TRBD1 (5 bases). The CDR3 length is 14 residues. With 9 bases removed from V and 3 bases from J, the gap between germline ends came to 12 bases. Germline-derived CDR1 and CDR2 are MGHDK and SYGVNS. The CDR3 reads CARVGGCYNSPLHF. The DNA of the CDR3 is TGTGCCAGGGTGGGGGGATGCTATAATTCACCCCTCCACTTT.